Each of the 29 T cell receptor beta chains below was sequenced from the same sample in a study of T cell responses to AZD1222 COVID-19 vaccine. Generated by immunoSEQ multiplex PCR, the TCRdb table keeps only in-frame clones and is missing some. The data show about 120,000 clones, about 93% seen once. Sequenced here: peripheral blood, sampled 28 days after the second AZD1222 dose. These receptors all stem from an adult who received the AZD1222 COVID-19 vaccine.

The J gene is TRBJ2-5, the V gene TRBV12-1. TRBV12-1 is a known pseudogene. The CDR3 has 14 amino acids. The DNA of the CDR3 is TGTGCCAGCAGCTTTTATAACGACCAAGAGACCCAGTACTTC. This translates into CASSFYNDQETQYF.

This chain's CDR3 is CASTRTGPTEAFF. CDR3 DNA sequence: TGTGCCAGCACTCGGACAGGGCCCACTGAAGCTTTCTTT. The V gene is TRBV12-3 or TRBV12-4, the J gene TRBJ1-1, with 8 bases aligning to TRBD1. The J segment lost 4 bases and the V segment lost 7 bases, leaving 5 bases of the junction unmatched. CDR3 length: 13 residues.

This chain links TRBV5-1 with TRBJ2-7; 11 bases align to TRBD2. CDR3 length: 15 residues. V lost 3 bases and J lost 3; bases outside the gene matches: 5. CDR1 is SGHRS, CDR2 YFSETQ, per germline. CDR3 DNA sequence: TGCGCCAGCAGCTCGGGACTAGCGGTTATCTACGAGCAGTACTTC. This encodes CASSSGLAVIYEQYF.

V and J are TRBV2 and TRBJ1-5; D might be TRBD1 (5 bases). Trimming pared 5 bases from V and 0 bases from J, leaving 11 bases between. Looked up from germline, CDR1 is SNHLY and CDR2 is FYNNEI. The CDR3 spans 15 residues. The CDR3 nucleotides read TGTGCCAGCAGTTTCCGGGACGGTAGCAATCAGCCCCAGCATTTT. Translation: CASSFRDGSNQPQHF.

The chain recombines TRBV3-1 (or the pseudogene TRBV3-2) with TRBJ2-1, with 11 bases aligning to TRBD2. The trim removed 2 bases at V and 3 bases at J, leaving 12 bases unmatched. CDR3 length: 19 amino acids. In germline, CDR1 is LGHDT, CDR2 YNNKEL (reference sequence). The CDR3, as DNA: TGTGCCAGCAGCCAAAGGGGTGGTACTAGCGGGAGTGTCTACAATGAGCAGTTCTTC. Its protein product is CASSQRGGTSGSVYNEQFF.

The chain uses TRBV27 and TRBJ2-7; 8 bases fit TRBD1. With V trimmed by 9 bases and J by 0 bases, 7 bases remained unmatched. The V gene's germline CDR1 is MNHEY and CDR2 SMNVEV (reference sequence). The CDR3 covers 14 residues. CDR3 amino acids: CASAIGQGSYEQYF. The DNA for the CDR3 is TGTGCCAGTGCCATTGGACAGGGCTCCTACGAGCAGTACTTC.

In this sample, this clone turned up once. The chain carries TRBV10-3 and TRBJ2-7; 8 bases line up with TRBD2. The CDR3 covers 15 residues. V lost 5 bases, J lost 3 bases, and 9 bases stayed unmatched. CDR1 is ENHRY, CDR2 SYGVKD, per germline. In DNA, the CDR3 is TGTGCCATCAGTAGGTCTAGCGGGTCTGGCTACGAGCAGTACTTC. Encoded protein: CAISRSSGSGYEQYF.

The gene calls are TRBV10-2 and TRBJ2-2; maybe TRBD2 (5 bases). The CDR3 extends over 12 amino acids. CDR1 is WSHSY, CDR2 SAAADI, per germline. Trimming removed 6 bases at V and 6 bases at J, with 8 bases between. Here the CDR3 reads CASRNGAGELFF. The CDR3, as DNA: TGCGCCAGCAGAAACGGGGCCGGGGAGCTGTTTTTT.

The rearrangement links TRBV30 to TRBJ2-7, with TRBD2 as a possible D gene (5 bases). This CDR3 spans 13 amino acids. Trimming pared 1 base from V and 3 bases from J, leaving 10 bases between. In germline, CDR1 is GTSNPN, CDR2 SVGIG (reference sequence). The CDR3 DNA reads TGTGCCTGGAGTGAGAGCGGAGGCTACGAGCAGTACTTC. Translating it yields CAWSESGGYEQYF.

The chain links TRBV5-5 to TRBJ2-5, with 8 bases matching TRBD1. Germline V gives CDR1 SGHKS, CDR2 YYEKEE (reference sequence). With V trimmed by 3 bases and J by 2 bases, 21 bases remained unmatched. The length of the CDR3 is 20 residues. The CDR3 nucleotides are TGTGCCAGCAGCTCAGAGGACAGGGTTGAACGGATTCCGCCTCAAGAGACCCAGTACTTC. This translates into CASSSEDRVERIPPQETQYF.

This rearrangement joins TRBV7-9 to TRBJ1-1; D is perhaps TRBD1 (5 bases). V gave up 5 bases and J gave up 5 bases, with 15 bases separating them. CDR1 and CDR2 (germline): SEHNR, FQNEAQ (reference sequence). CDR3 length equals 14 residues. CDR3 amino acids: CASSRGDGRTEAFF. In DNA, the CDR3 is TGTGCCAGCAGCCGAGGGGACGGCCGGACTGAAGCTTTCTTT.

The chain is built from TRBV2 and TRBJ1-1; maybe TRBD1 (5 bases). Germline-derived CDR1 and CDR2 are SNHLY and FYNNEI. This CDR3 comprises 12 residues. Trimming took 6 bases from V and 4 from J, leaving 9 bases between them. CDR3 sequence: CASRWDFTEAFF. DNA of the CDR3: TGTGCCAGCAGGTGGGACTTCACTGAAGCTTTCTTT.

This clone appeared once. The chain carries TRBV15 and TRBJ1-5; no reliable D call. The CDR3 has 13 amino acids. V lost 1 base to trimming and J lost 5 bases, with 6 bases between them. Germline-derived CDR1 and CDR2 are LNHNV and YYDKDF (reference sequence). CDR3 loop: CATSRASHQPQHF. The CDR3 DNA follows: TGTGCCACCAGCAGAGCTTCTCATCAGCCCCAGCATTTT.

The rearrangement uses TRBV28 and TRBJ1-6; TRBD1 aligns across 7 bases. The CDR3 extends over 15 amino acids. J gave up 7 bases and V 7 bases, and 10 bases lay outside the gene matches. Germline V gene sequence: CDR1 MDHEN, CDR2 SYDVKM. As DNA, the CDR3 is TGTGCCAGCATTACCGGACAGGTGGTCAATTCACCCCTCCACTTT. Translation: CASITGQVVNSPLHF.

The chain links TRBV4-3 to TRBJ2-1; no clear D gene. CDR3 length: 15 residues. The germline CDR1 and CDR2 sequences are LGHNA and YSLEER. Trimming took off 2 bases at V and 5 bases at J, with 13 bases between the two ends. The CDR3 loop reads CASSQSPGQNNEQFF. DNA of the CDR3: TGCGCCAGCAGCCAAAGTCCCGGGCAGAACAATGAGCAGTTCTTC.

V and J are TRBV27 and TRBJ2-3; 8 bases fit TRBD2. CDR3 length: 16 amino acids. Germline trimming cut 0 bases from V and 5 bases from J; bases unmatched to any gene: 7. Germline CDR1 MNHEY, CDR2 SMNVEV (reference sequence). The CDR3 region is CASSLSLGRVGDTQYF. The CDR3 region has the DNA TGTGCCAGCAGTTTATCACTCGGGAGGGTTGGAGATACGCAGTATTTT.

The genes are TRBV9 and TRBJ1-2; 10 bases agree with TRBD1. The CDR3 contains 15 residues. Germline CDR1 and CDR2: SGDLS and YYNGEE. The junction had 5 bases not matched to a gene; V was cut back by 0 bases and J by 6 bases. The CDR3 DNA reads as TGTGCCAGCAGCGTAGGCGGACAGGGGGGGAATGGCTACACCTTC. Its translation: CASSVGGQGGNGYTF.

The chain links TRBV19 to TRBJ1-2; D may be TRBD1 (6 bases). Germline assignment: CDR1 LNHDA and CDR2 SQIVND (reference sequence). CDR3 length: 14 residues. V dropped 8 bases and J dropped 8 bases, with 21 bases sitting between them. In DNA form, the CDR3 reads TGTGCCAGTGCAACCTCAGGGGTCGGGCGCGGCTACACCTTC. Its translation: CASATSGVGRGYTF.

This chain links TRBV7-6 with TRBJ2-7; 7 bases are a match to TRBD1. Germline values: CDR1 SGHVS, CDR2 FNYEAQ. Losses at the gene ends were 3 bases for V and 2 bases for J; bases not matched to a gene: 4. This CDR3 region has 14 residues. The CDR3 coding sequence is TGTGCCAGCAGCTTGGGGACAGCAACCTACGAGCAGTACTTC. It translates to CASSLGTATYEQYF.

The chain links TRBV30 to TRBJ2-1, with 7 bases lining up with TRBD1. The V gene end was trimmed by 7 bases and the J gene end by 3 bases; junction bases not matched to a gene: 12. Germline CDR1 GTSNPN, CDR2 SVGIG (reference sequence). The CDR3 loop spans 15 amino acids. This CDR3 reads CASRSGTAYYNEQFF. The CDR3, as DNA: TGTGCCTCCAGGTCTGGGACAGCCTACTACAATGAGCAGTTCTTC.

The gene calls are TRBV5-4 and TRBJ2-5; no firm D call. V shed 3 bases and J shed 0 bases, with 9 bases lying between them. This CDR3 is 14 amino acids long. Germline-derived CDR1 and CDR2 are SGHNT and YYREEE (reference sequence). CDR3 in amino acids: CASSSSRDQETQYF. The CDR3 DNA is TGTGCCAGCAGCTCGTCAAGAGACCAAGAGACCCAGTACTTC. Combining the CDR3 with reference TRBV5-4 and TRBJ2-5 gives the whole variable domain ETGVTQSPTHLIKTRGQQVTLRCSSQSGHNTVSWYQQALGQGPQFIFQYYREEENGRGNFPPRFSGLQFPNYSSELNVNALELDDSALYLCASSSSRDQETQYFGPGTRLLVL.

CDR3 sequence (DNA): TGTGCCAGCAGCGGCCGTTTAGGCCTAGGCACCGGGGAGCTGTTTTTT. It codes for CASSGRLGLGTGELFF. The rearrangement joins TRBV9 to TRBJ2-2, with unresolved D. With 3 bases removed from V and 4 bases from J, the gap between germline ends came to 16 bases. The CDR3 has 16 amino acids. CDR1 is SGDLS and CDR2 is YYNGEE in the germline V gene. Combining the CDR3 with reference TRBV9 and TRBJ2-2 gives the whole variable domain DSGVTQTPKHLITATGQRVTLRCSPRSGDLSVYWYQQSLDQGLQFLIQYYNGEERAKGNILERFSAQQFPDLHSELNLSSLELGDSALYFCASSGRLGLGTGELFFGEGSRLTVL.

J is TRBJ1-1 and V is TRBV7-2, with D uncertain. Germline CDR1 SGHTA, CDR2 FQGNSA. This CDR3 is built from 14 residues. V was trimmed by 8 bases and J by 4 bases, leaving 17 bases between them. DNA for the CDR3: TGTGCCAGCGCACTTATGGGGTCGGGCACTGAAGCTTTCTTT. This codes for CASALMGSGTEAFF.

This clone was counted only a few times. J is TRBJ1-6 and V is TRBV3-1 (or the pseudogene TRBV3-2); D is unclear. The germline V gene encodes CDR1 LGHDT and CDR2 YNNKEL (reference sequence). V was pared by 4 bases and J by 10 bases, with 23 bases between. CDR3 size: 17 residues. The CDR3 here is CASSLPPGAGEGSPLHF. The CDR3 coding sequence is TGTGCCAGCAGCCTACCCCCCGGTGCAGGAGAGGGCTCACCCCTCCACTTT.

The CDR3 coding sequence is TGTGCCAGCAGCCTCGGGAGGGGCTATGGCTACACCTTC. Amino acids: CASSLGRGYGYTF. The chain couples TRBV12-3 or TRBV12-4 to TRBJ1-2; D possibly corresponds to TRBD1 (5 bases). V lost 6 bases, J lost 4 bases, and 12 bases lay in between. There are 13 residues in the CDR3.

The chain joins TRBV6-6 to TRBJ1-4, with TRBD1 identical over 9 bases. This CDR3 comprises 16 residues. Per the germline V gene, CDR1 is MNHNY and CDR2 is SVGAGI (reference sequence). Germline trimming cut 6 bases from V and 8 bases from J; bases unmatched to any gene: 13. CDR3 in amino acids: CASRESRTGVGEKLFF. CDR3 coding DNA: TGTGCCAGCAGAGAGTCCCGGACAGGGGTTGGAGAAAAACTGTTTTTT.

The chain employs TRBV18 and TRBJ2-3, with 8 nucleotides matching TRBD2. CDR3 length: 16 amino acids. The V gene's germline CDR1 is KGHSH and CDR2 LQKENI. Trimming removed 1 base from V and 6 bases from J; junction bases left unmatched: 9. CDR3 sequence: CASSPLSGAGTDTQYF. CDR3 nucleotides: TGTGCCAGCTCACCACTTAGCGGGGCGGGTACGGATACGCAGTATTTT.

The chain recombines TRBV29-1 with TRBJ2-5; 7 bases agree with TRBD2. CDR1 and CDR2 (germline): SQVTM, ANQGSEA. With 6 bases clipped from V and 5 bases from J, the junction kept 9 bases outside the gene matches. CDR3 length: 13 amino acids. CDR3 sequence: CSVNGGGEETQYF. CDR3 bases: TGCAGCGTGAATGGCGGGGGTGAGGAGACCCAGTACTTC.

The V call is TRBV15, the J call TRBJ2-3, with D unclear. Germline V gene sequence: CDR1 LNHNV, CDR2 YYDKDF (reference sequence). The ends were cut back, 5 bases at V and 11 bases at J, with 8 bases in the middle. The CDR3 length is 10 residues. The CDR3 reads CATSGRRQYF. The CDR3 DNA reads TGTGCCACCAGCGGACGAAGGCAGTATTTT.